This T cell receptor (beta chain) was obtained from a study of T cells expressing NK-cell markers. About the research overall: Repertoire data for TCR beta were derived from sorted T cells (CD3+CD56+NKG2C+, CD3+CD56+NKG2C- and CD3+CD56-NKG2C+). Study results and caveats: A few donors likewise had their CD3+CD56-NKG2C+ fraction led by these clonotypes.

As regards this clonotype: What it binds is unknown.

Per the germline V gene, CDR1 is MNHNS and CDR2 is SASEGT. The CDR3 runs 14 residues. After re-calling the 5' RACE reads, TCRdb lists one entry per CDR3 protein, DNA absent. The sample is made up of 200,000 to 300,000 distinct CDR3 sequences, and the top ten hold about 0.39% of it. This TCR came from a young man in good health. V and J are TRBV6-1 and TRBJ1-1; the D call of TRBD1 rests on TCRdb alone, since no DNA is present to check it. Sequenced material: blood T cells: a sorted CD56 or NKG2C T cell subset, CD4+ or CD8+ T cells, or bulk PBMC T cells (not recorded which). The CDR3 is CASSEVGQGTEAFF.